The present entry profiles one T cell receptor (beta chain) with its context. There are many counts of this clonotype. Its antigen is unknown. No base quality values were provided; no much bigger clone lies one nucleotide off. The data originate from a study of CD8 T cells in ankylosing spondylitis (dated by TCRdb to about 2017). Regarding the complete study: The study set out to find disease-linked TCR variants by profiling T cell receptor beta repertoires in ankylosing spondylitis patients and healthy donors. In total, the full study cohort was made up of nearly 110 healthy donors and 25 ankylosing spondylitis patients. Peripheral blood samples were taken, and synovial fluid was additionally collected from ankylosing spondylitis patients.

Sequencer: Illumina HiSeq 2500. Quantitative 5'-RACE with molecular barcodes was used to prepare TCR beta libraries. The published analysis was carried out like this. A new computational method based on a probabilistic model of VDJ rearrangement was used to identify disease-linked TCR variants. TCRdb cleaned the public reads at Q25 with fastp, built clones with MiXCR and kept in-frame beta chains. Under each unique CDR3 protein, matching rows form one entry showing the most common genes and DNA. TCRdb's processing, not the authors', yielded these V and J calls. The sample table lists 350,000 or so distinct CDR3 sequences, 6.5% to 10% of them with a count of one. The ten largest make up just over 14% of the sample. The investigation overall reported the following: Some motif variants had previously been reported in the synovial fluid and blood of reactive arthritis patients, which suggests shared mechanisms of disease initiation. Blood from ankylosing spondylitis patients appeared to be characterized by a TCR beta motif composed of 7 to 9 highly homologous amino acid variants. According to the report, matched synovial fluid samples from ankylosing spondylitis patients were significantly enriched for the disease-linked clones. In peripheral blood, the disease-linked clones were found at relatively low frequencies and had a CD8+ phenotype.

Looking up the germline V gene yields CDR1 SNHLY and CDR2 FYNNEI. From the cysteine through the phenylalanine, the CDR3 covers 13 amino acids. The retained sequence is limited to the CDR3, 39 bases, with the frame set at the first base. The junction carries 9 bases between V and J, which are trimmed by 4 bases and 2 bases respectively. Sequencing was performed on blood, either unsorted or a sorted T cell fraction (not recorded which). This clonotype was obtained from a male donor with ankylosing spondylitis. The chain uses TRBV2 and TRBJ2-7; no D segment can be confidently identified. The DNA is TGTGCCAGCAGTGCCGACACAGCCTACGAGCAGTACTTC. It encodes CASSADTAYEQYF.